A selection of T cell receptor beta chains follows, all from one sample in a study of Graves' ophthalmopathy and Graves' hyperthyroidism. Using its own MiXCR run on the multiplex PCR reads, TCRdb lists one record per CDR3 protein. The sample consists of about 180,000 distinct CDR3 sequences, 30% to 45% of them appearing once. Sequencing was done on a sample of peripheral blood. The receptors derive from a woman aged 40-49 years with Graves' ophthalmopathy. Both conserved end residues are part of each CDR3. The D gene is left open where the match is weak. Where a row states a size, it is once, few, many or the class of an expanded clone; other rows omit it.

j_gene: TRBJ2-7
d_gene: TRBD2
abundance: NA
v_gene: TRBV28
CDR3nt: TGTGCCAGCCTCCCTTCTCAGGGAGGGGTTGCTTCCGACGAGCAGTACTTC
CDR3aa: CASLPSQGGVASDEQYF

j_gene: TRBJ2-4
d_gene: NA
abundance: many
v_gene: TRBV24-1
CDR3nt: TGTGCCACCAGCCCGGAGAGCAGTGGCATTCAGTACTTC
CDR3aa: CATSPESSGIQYF

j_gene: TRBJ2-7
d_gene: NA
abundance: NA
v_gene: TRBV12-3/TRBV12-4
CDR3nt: TGTGCCAGCAGTTACTTGACCAAGGCCGAGCAGTACTTC
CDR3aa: CASSYLTKAEQYF

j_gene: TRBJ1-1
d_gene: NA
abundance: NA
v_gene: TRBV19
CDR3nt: TGTGCCAGTAGTGGGCAGACAAGGAACACTGAAGCTTTCTTT
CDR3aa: CASSGQTRNTEAFF

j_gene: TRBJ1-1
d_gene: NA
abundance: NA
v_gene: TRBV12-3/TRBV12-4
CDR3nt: TGTGCCAGCACCCCAACGGGTCTTGAAGCTTTCTTT
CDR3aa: CASTPTGLEAFF

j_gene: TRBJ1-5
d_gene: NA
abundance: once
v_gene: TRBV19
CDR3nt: TGTGCCAGTAGTATAATTGGCAGGGACAATCAGCCCCAGCATTTT
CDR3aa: CASSIIGRDNQPQHF

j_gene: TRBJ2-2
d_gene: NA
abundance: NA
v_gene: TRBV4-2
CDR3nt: TGTGCCAGCCGCCGGGAGCCGAACACCGGGGAGCTGTTTTTT
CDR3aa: CASRREPNTGELFF

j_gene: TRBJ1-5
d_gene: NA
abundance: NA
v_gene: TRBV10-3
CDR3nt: TGTGCCATCAGTGACAATGGGAATCAGCCCCAGCATTTT
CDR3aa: CAISDNGNQPQHF

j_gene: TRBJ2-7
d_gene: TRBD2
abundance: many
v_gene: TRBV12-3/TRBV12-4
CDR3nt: TGTGCCAGCAGTTTAGGCGGGGGGGTTTACGAGCAGTACTTC
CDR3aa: CASSLGGGVYEQYF

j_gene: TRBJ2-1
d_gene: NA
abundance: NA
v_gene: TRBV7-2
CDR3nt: TGTGCCAGCAGCTTAGGAGAAGACAATGAGCAGTTCTTC
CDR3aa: CASSLGEDNEQFF

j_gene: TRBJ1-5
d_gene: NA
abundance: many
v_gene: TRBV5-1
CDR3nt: TGCGCCAGCAGCCCCGCCCCCGGACAGCCCCAGCATTTT
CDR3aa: CASSPAPGQPQHF

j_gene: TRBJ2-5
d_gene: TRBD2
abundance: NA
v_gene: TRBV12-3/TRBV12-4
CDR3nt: TGTGCCAGCAGTTTAAAACTAGCGGACATATTCCAAGAGACCCAGTACTTC
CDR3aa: CASSLKLADIFQETQYF

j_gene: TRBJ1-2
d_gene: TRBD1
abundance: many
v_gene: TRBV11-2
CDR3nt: TGTGCCAGCAGCTTAACATGGACAGGGAACTATGGCTACACCTTC
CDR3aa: CASSLTWTGNYGYTF

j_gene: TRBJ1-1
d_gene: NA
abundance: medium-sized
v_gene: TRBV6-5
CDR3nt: TGTGCCAGCAGTTCCGACCTAAACACTGAAGCTTTCTTT
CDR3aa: CASSSDLNTEAFF

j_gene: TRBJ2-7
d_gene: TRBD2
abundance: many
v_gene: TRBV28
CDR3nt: TGTGCCAGCAGTTCCGCCGGGACTAGCTCTACCGAGCAGTACTTC
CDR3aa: CASSSAGTSSTEQYF

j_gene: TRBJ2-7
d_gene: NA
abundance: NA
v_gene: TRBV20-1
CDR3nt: TGCAGTGCTAGTTGGGGGACGGATTACGAGCAGTACTTC
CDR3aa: CSASWGTDYEQYF

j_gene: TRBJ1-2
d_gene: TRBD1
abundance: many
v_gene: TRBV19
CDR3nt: TGTGCCAGTAGTGGACAGGCTTCGGATTATGGCTACACCTTC
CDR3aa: CASSGQASDYGYTF

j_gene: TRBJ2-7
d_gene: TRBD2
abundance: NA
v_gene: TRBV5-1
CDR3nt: TGCGCCAGCAGCGCACTAGCGGGAGTCCTATCATATCCCGAGCAGTACTTC
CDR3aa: CASSALAGVLSYPEQYF

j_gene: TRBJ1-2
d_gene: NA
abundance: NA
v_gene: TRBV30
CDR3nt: TGTGCCTGGAGTCCAGGGCTATTCGGCTACACCTTC
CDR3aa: CAWSPGLFGYTF

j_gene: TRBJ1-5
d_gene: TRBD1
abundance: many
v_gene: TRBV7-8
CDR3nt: TGTGCCAGCAGCCCCAGGGACAGGTGGAATCAGCCCCAGCATTTT
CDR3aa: CASSPRDRWNQPQHF

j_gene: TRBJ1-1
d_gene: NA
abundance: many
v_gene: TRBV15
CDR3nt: TGTGCCACCAGCACCCAGATCGGGACTGAAGCTTTCTTT
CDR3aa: CATSTQIGTEAFF

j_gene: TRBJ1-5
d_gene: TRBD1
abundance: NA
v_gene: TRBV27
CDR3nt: TGTGCCAGCAGCCGACAGGGAGGGCAGCCCCAGCATTTT
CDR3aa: CASSRQGGQPQHF

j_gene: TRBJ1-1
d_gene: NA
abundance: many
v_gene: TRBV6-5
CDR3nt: TGTGCCAGCAGCCCCTGGGAAAACACTGAAGCTTTCTTT
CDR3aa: CASSPWENTEAFF

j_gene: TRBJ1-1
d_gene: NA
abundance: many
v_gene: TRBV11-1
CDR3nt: TGTGCCAGCAGCCCCCACCTGAACACTGAAGCTTTCTTT
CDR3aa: CASSPHLNTEAFF

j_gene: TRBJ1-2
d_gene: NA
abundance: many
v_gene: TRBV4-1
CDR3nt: TGCGCCAGCAGCGGAATTGGGGGCTCTGGCTACACCTTC
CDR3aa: CASSGIGGSGYTF

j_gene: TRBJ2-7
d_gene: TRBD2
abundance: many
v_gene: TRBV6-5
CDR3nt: TGTGCCAGCAGTTACTCCAAGCGGGGGCCCTACGAGCAGTACTTC
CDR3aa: CASSYSKRGPYEQYF

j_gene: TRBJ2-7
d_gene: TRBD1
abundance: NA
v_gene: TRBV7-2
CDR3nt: TGTGCCAGCAGCTTACGGGACAGGTCGGGCGAGCAGTACTTC
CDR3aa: CASSLRDRSGEQYF

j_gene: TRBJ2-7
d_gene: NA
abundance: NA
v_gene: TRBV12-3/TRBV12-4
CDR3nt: TGTGCCAGCAGAGAGACAGGTGCCTACGAGCAGTACTTC
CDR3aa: CASRETGAYEQYF

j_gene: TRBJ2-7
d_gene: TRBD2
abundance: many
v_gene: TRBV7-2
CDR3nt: TGTGCCAGCAGCTCAGCTGGGACTATGGTCTACGAGCAGTACTTC
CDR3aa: CASSSAGTMVYEQYF

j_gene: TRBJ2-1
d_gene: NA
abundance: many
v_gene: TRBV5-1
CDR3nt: TGCGCCAGCAGCTTGAGCGGAGTGGAGTACAATGAGCAGTTCTTC
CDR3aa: CASSLSGVEYNEQFF

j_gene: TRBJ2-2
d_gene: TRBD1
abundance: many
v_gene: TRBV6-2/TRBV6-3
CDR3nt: TGTGCCAGCATCGGGACAGGTCGGGCGAACACCGGGGAGCTGTTTTTT
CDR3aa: CASIGTGRANTGELFF

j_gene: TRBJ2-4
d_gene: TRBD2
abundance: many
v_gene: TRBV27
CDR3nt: TGTGCCAGCAGTCCACTAGCGGGGGGCAGTTCTGTAACCAAAAACATTCAGTACTTC
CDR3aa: CASSPLAGGSSVTKNIQYF

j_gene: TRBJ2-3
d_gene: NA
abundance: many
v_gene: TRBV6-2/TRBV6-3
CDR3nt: TGTGCCAGCAGTTACGGCGGGGAGGGGGCAAACGGAGATACGCAGTATTTT
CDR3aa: CASSYGGEGANGDTQYF

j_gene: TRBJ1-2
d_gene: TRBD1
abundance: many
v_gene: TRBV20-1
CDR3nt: TGCAGTGCTAGAGATTTGGGACAGGGGTTATTTACCTATGGCTACACCTTC
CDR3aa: CSARDLGQGLFTYGYTF

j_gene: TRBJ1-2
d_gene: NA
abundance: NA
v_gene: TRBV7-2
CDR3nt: TGTGCCAGCAGCTTAGAGGTCCGTGGCTACACCTTC
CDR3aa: CASSLEVRGYTF

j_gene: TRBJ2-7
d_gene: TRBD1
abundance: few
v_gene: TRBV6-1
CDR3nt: TGTGCCAGCAGACAGGGGACAATGAGTGAGCAGTACTTC
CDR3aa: CASRQGTMSEQYF

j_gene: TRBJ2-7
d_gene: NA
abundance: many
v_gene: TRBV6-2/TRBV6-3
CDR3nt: TGTGCCAGCAGATCCAACCGAGGGGACGAGCAGTACTTC
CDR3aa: CASRSNRGDEQYF

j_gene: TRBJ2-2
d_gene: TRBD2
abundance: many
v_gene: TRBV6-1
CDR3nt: TGTGCCAGCAGGCGACTAGCGGAGAACACCGGGGAGCTGTTTTTT
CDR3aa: CASRRLAENTGELFF

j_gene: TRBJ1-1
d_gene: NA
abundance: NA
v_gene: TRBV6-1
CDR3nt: TGTGCCAGCAGAGCCACATCGAACACTGAAGCTTTCTTT
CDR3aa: CASRATSNTEAFF

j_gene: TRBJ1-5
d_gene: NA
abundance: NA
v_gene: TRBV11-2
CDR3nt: TGTGCCAGCAGCTTAGACGGGGGAAGTCCTCAGCCCCAGCATTTT
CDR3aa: CASSLDGGSPQPQHF